A selection of T cell receptor beta chains follows, all from one sample in a study of molecular identifiers for immune sequencing clone quantification. TCRdb recomputed calls from the PCR reads with MiXCR, one row per CDR3 protein. The sample contains more than 70,000 distinct CDR3 sequences, 21% of which appear only once. What was sequenced was naive CD8+ T cells from blood, with Jurkat cell RNA spiked in. These receptors came from a human donor in good health. Some libraries in this study had Jurkat cell RNA spiked in. CDR3s include the opening cysteine and the closing phenylalanine or tryptophan. Fields, in order: J gene, CDR3 length, V gene, D gene, CDR3 protein. A D gene is named only where the DNA matches it firmly.

TRBJ2-2 | 12 | TRBV7-9 | NA | CASSPPAGELFF
TRBJ2-7 | 13 | TRBV6-5 | NA | CASRGDWEGEQYF
TRBJ1-6 | 15 | TRBV7-9 | NA | CASSPPSSYNSPLHF
TRBJ2-6 | 17 | TRBV4-3 | NA | CASSQDRRGTGANVLTF
TRBJ1-1 | 13 | TRBV5-4 | TRBD1 | CASRIRGRAEAFF
TRBJ2-7 | 14 | TRBV6-6 | TRBD1 | CASTFPDRDYEQYF
TRBJ2-3 | 17 | TRBV4-1 | NA | CASKRTDTPLSTDTQYF
TRBJ1-1 | 14 | TRBV7-3 | NA | CASSLGGQNTEALF
TRBJ2-1 | 14 | TRBV11-2 | NA | CASSLFFLGNEQFF
TRBJ2-2 | 17 | TRBV7-9 | TRBD1 | CASRIKQGYSDTGELFF
TRBJ2-2 | 16 | TRBV12-3/TRBV12-4 | TRBD2 | CASQSGRASGTGELFF
TRBJ1-2 | 13 | TRBV27 | TRBD1 | CASRDRTNYGYTF
TRBJ1-5 | 14 | TRBV4-1 | NA | CASSQEVSNQPQHF
TRBJ2-3 | 17 | TRBV3-1 | NA | CASSRLEGTLGTDTQYF
TRBJ1-5 | 14 | TRBV9 | NA | CASSVGADTQPQHF
TRBJ1-5 | 14 | TRBV9 | NA | CASSVGSSNQPQHF
TRBJ1-3 | 17 | TRBV7-9 | NA | CASSFPGFIPSGNTIHF
TRBJ2-1 | 15 | TRBV6-2/TRBV6-3 | NA | CASKSERGAPDEQFF
TRBJ2-7 | 14 | TRBV19 | TRBD1 | CASSGTGNAYEQYF